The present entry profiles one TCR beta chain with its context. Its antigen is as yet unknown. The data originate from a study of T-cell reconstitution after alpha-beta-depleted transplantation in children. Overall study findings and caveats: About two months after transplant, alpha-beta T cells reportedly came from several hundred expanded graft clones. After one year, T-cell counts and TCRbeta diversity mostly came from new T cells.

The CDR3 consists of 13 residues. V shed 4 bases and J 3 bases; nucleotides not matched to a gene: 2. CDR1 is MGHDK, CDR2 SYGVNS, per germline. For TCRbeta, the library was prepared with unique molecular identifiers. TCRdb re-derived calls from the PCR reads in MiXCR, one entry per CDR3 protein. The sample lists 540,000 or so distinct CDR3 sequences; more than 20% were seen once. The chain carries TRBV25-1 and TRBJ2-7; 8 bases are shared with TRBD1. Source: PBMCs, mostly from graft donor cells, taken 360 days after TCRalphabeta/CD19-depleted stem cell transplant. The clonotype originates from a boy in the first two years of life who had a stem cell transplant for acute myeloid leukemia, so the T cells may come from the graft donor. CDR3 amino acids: CASSGGQGYEQYV. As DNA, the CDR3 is TGTGCCAGCAGTGGAGGACAGGGCTACGAGCAGTACGTC.